The rows below give T cell receptor beta chains drawn from one sample of a study of cytomegalovirus exposure and HLA in healthy donors. Libraries were prepared by immunoSEQ multiplex PCR; TCRdb keeps only in-frame clonotypes and omits some of them. This sample yields over 75,000 clones, of which 9.4% are seen a single time; about 4.7% belongs to the top ten. The sequenced sample consisted of PBMCs. The receptors come from a man aged 50 to 59 in good health and CMV-seropositive. CDR3s include the opening cysteine and the closing phenylalanine or tryptophan. A D gene is named only where the DNA matches it firmly. Where a row states a size, it is once, few, many or the class of an expanded clone; other rows omit it.

D	J	V	size	DNA	CDR3
TRBD1	TRBJ2-4	TRBV7-2	few	TGTGCCAGCAGCTTAACAGGGGCGAAAAACATTCAGTACTTC	CASSLTGAKNIQYF
-	TRBJ2-7	TRBV7-2	-	TGTGCCAGCAGCTTGCAGGGGGGCCCCTACGAGCAGTACTTC	CASSLQGGPYEQYF
TRBD1	TRBJ1-5	TRBV6-5	few	TGTGCCAGCAGTCTAGACAGGGATCAGCCCCAGCATTTT	CASSLDRDQPQHF
TRBD1	TRBJ1-3	TRBV10-2	few	TGCGCCAGCCGGGACAGGGGAGCTGGAAACACCATATATTTT	CASRDRGAGNTIYF
-	TRBJ2-1	TRBV7-2	-	TGTGCCAGCAGCTTAACGGGGGTGAATGAGCAGTTCTTC	CASSLTGVNEQFF
TRBD2	TRBJ2-3	TRBV12-5	-	TGTGCTAGTGGTTTCGGGGGGAGCACAGATACGCAGTATTTT	CASGFGGSTDTQYF
TRBD1	TRBJ2-6	TRBV5-5	few	TGTGCCAGCAGCCAATGGACAGGGGGCTCTGGGGCCAACGTCCTGACTTTC	CASSQWTGGSGANVLTF
TRBD1	TRBJ1-5	TRBV30	few	TGTGCCTGGAGTGCTATCGACAGGGCAAATCAGCCCCAGCATTTT	CAWSAIDRANQPQHF
-	TRBJ2-1	TRBV5-4	few	TGTGCCAGCAACCCCAGGGTCCTTAGGAACTACAATGAGCAGTTCTTC	CASNPRVLRNYNEQFF
TRBD1	TRBJ2-2	TRBV19	few	TGTGCCACTGTAGACAGGGGTGGCACCGGGGAGCTGTTTTTT	CATVDRGGTGELFF
TRBD1	TRBJ1-4	TRBV5-4	-	TGTGCCGGCAGCACAAAGGACAGGGGACAGAATGAAAAACTGTTTTTT	CAGSTKDRGQNEKLFF
TRBD1	TRBJ1-5	TRBV30	few	TGTGCCTGGGCAGGGGGCTACGATCAGCCCCAGCATTTT	CAWAGGYDQPQHF
-	TRBJ2-1	TRBV1	few	TGCACCAGCAGGGTAGGCGGGGCCTACAATGAGCAGTTCTTC	CTSRVGGAYNEQFF